This T cell receptor beta chain was observed in a study of blood T cell repertoires in COVID-19. The length of the CDR3 is 13 residues. Germline V CDR1 and CDR2: SGHDN, FVKESK. V lost 1 base, J lost 8 bases, and 3 bases stayed unmatched. TCRdb's copy holds only in-frame clones and misses some; the assay was immunoSEQ multiplex PCR. The sample has about 410,000 clones; around nine tenths are singletons. The material sequenced was PBMCs or T cells enriched from blood (not recorded which). The receptor was isolated from a woman aged 25 to 39 who had recovered from COVID-19. V gene TRBV14 combines with J gene TRBJ1-1; 8 bases are shared with TRBD1. CDR3 region: CASSQGRGREAFF. The CDR3 DNA reads as TGTGCCAGCAGCCAAGGCAGGGGGCGCGAAGCTTTCTTT.